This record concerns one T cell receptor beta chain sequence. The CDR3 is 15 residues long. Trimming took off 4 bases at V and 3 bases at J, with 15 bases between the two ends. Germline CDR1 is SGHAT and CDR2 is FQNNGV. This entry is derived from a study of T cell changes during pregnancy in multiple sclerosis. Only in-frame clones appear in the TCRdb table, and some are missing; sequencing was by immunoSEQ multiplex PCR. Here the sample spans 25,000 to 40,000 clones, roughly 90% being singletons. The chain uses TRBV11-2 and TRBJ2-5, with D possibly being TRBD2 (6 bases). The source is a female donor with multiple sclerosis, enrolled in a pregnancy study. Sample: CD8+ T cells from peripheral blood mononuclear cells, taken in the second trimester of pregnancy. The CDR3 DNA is TGTGCCAGCAGCTCGGGCGGGGCAGGGAAAGAGACCCAGTACTTC. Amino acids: CASSSGGAGKETQYF.